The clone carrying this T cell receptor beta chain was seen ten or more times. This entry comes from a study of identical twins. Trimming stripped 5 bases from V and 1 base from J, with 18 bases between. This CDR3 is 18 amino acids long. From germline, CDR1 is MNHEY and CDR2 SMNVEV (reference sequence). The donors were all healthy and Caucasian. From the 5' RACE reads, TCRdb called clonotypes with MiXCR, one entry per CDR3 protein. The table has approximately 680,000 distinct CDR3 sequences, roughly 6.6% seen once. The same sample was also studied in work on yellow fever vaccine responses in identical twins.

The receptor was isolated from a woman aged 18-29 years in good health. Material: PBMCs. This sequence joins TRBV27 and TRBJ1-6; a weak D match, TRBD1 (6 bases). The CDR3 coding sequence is TGTGCCAGCAGTACTTATTACAGGGACGGGTCCTATAATTCACCCCTCCACTTT. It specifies CASSTYYRDGSYNSPLHF.